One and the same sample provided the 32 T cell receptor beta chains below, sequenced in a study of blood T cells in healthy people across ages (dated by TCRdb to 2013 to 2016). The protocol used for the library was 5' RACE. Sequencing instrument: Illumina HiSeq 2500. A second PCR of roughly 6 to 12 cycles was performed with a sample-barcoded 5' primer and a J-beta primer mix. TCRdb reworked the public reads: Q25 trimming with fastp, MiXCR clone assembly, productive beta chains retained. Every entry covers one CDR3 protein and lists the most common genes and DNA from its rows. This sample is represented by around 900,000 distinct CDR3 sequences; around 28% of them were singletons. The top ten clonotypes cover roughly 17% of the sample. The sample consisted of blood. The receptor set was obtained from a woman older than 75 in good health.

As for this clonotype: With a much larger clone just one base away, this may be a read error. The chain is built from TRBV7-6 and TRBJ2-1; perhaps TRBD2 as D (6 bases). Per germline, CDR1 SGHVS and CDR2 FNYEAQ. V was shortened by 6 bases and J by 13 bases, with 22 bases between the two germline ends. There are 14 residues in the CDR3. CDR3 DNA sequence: TGTGCCAGCAGACCCAGACTAGACGCTGAGACCCAGTTCTTC. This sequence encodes CASRPRLDAETQFF.

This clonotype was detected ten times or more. The CDR3: CSARGQGRINQPQHF. CDR3 sequence (DNA): TGCAGTGCTAGAGGACAGGGCAGAATCAATCAGCCCCAGCATTTT. The V call is TRBV20-1, the J call TRBJ1-5; 7 bases align to TRBD1. The ends lost 1 base at V and 3 bases at J; junction bases unmatched: 6. Germline lookup yields CDR1 DFQATT and CDR2 SNEGSKA (reference sequence). The CDR3 has 15 amino acids.

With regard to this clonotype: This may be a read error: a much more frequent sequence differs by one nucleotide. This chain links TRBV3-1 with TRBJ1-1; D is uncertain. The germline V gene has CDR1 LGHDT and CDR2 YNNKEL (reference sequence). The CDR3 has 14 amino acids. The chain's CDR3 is CAGSSVRGNTEAFF. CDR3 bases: TGTGCCGGCAGCTCCGTTCGGGGGAACACTGAAGCTTTCTTT.

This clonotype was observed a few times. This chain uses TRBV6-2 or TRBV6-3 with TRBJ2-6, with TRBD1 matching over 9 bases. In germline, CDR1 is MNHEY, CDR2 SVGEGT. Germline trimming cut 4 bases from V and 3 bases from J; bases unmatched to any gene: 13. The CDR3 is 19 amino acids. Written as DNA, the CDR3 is TGTGCCAGCAGTTCCCGACCGGGACAGGGAAGTGGTGGGGCCAACGTCCTGACTTTC. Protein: CASSSRPGQGSGGANVLTF.

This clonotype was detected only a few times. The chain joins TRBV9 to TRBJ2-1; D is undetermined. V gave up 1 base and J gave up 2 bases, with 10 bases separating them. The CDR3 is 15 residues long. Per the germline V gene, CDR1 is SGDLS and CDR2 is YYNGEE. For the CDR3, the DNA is TGTGCCAGCAGCGTAACCTCTACGGCCTACAATGAGCAGTTCTTC. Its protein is CASSVTSTAYNEQFF.

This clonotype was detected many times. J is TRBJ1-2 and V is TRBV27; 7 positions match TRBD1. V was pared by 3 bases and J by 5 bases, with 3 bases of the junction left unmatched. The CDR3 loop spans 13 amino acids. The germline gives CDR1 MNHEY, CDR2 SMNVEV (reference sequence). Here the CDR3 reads CASSFSGGYGYTF. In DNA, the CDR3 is TGTGCCAGCAGTTTCTCAGGGGGGTATGGCTACACCTTC.

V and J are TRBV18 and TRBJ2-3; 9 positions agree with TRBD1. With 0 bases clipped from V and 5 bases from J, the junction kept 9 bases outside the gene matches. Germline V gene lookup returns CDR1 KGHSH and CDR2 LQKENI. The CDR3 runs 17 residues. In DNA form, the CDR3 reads TGTGCCAGCTCACCACCGTCCCGGGACAGGGCCAAAGATACGCAGTATTTT. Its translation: CASSPPSRDRAKDTQYF. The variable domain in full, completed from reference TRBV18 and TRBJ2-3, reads NAGVMQNPRHLVRRRGQEARLRCSPMKGHSHVYWYRQLPEEGLKFMVYLQKENIIDESGMPKERFSAEFPKEGPSILRIQQVVRGDSAAYFCASSPPSRDRAKDTQYFGPGTRLTVL.

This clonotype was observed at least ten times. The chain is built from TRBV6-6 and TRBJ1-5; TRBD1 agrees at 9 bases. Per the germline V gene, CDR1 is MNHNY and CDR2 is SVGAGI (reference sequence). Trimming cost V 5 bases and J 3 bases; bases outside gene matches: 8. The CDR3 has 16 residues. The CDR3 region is CASSRTGGEVNQPQHF. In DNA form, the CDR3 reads TGTGCCAGCAGTAGAACAGGGGGCGAGGTCAATCAGCCCCAGCATTTT.

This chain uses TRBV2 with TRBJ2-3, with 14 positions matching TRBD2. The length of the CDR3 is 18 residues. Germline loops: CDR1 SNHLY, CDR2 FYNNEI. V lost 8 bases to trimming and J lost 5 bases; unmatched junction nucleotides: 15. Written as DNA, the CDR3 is TGTGCCAGCTCCAGCCGGTTAACCGGGACTAGCGGGAGAGATACGCAGTATTTT. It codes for CASSSRLTGTSGRDTQYF.

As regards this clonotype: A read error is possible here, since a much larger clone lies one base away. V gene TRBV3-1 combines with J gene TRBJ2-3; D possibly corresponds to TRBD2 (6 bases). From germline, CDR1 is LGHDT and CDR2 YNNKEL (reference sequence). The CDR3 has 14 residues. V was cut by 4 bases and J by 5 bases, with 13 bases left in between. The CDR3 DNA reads TGTGCCAGCAGCCGGGACTCCACCATAGATACGCAGTATTTT. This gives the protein CASSRDSTIDTQYF.

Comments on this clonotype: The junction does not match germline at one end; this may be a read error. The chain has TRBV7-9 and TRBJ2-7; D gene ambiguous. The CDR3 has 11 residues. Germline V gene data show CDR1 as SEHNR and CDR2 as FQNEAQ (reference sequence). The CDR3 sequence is CAGSSGDQQYF. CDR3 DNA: TGTGCCGGCAGCTCCGGAGACCAGCAGTACTTC.

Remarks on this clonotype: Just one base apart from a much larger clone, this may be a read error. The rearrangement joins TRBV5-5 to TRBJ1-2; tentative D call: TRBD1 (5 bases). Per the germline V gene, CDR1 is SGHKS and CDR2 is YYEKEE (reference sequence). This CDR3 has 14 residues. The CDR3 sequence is CVSSLTGGAGGYTF. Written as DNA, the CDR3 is TGTGTCAGCAGCCTGACTGGGGGTGCAGGTGGCTACACCTTC.

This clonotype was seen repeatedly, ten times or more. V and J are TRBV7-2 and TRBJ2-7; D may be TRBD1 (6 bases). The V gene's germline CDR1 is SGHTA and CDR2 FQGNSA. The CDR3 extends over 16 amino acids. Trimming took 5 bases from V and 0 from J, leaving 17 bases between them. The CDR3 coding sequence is TGTGCCAGCAGCCGGTCGGGGACAATCAGCTCCTACGAGCAGTACTTC. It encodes CASSRSGTISSYEQYF.

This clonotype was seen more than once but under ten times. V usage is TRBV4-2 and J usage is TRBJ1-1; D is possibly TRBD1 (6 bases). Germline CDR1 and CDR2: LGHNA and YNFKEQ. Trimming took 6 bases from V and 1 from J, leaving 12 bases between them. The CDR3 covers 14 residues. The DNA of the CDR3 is TGTGCCAGCAGGGCTGGGGGGCCGAACACTGAAGCTTTCTTT. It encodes CASRAGGPNTEAFF.

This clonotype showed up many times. The CDR3 loop reads CSATQGGEYYGYTF. The CDR3 DNA is TGCAGTGCTACCCAGGGGGGAGAGTACTATGGCTACACCTTC. V and J are TRBV20-1 and TRBJ1-2, with 7 bases matching TRBD1. Germline V gives CDR1 DFQATT, CDR2 SNEGSKA (reference sequence). The CDR3 has 14 amino acids. V was clipped by 4 bases and J by 3 bases; unmatched bases: 8.

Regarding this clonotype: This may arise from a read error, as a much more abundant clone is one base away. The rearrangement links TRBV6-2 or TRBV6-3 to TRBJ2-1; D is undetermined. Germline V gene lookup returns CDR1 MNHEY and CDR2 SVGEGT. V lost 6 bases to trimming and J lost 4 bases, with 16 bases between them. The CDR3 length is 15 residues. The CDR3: CASRSGDCAYNEQFF. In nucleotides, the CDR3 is TGTGCCAGCAGGTCCGGCGACTGTGCTTACAATGAGCAGTTCTTC.

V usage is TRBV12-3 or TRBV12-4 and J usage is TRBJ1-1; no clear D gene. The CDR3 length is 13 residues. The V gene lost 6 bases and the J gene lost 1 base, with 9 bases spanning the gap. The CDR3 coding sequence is TGTGCCAGCAGCAAAACTCGGAACACTGAAGCTTTCTTT. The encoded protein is CASSKTRNTEAFF.

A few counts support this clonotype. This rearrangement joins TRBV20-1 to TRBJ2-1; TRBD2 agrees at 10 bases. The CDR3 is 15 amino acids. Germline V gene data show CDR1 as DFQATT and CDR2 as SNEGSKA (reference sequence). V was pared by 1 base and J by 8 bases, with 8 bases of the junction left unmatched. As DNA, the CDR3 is TGCAGTGCTAGAGGGGAGCGGGGGGGCCATTATGAGCAGTTCTTC. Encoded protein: CSARGERGGHYEQFF.

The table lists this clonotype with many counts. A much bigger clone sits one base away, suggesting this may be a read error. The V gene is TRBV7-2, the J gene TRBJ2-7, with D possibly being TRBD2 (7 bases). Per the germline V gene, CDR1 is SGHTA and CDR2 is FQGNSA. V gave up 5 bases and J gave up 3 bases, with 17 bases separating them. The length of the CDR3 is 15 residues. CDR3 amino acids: CASSERGGAHYEQYF. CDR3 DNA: TGTGCCAGCAGCGAAAGGGGGGGGGCTCACTACGAGCAGTACTTC.

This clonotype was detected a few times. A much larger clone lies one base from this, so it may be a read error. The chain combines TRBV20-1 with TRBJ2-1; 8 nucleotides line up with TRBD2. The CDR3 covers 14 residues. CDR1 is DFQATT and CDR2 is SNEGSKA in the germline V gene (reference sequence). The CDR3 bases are TGCAGTGCTGGAGATGGCGGGGGGTACAATGAGCAGTTCTTC. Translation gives CSAGDGGGYNEQFF.

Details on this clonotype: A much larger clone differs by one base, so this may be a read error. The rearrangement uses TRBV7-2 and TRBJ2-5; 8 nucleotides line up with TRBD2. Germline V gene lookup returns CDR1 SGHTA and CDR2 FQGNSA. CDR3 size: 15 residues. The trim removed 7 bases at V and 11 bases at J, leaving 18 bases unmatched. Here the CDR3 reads CASTSSGGYYNEQYF. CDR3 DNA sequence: TGTGCCAGCACCTCGAGCGGGGGCTACTACAATGAGCAGTACTTC. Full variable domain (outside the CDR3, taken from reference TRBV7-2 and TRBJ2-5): GAGVSQSPSNKVTEKGKDVELRCDPISGHTALYWYRQSLGQGLEFLIYFQGNSAPDKSGLPSDRFSAERTGGSVSTLTIQRTQQEDSAVYLCASTSSGGYYNEQYFGPGTRLLVL.

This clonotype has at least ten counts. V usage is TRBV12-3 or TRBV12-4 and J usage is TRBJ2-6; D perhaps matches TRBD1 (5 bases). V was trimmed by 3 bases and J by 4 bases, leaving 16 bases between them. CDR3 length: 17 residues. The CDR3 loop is CASSLGPQAIGANVLTF. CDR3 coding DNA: TGTGCCAGCAGTTTGGGGCCCCAGGCGATCGGGGCCAACGTCCTGACTTTC.

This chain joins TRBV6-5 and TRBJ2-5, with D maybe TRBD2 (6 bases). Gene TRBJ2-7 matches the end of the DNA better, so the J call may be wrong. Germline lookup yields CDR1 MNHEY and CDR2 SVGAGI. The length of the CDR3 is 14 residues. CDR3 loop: CASSQGLDVYEQYF. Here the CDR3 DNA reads TGTGCCAGCAGTCAGGGACTGGACGTCTACGAGCAGTACTTC.

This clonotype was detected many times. The CDR3 bases are TGTGCCAGCAGTTTACAGGGGGCGCCCCAAGAGACCCAGTACTTC. Translating it yields CASSLQGAPQETQYF. V and J are TRBV12-3 or TRBV12-4 and TRBJ2-5; 8 nucleotides line up with TRBD1. V shed 2 bases and J 1 base; nucleotides not matched to a gene: 3. This CDR3 has 15 residues.

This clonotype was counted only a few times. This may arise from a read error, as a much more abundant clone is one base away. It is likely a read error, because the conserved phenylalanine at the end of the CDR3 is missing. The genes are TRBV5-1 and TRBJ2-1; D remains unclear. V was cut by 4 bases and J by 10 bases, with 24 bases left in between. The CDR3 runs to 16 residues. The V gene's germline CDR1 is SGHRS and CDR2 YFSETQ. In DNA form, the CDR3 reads TGCGCCAGCAGCCCGGATGGGGTAAGATCGGTTGGGGAGCAGTTCGTC. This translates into CASSPDGVRSVGEQFV.

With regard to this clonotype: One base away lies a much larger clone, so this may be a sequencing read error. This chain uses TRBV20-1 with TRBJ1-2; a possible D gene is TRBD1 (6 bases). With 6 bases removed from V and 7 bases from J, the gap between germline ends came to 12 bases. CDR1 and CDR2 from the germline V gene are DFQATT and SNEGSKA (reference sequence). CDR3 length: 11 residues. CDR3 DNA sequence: TGCAGTGCGGTACAGGGAACTGGCTACACCTTC. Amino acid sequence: CSAVQGTGYTF.

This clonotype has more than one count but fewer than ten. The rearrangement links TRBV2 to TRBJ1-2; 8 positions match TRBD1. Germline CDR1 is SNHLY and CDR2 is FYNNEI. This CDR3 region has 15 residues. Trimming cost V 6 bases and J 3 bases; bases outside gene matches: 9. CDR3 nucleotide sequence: TGTGCCAGCAGGTCCCCGGGACAGGAAGACTATGGCTACACCTTC. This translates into CASRSPGQEDYGYTF.

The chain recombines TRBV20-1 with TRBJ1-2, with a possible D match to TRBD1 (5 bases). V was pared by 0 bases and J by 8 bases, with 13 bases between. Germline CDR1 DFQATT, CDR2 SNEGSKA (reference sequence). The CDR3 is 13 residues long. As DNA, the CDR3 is TGCAGTGCTAGAGATCAGTGGGGCGGGGGCTACACCTTC. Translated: CSARDQWGGGYTF.

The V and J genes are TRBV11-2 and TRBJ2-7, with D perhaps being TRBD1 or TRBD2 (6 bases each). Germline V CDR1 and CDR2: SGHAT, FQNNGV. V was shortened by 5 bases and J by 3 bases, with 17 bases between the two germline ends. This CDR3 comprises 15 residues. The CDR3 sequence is CASSPSAGALYEQYF. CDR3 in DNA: TGTGCCAGCAGCCCTAGCGCAGGGGCCCTCTACGAGCAGTACTTC.

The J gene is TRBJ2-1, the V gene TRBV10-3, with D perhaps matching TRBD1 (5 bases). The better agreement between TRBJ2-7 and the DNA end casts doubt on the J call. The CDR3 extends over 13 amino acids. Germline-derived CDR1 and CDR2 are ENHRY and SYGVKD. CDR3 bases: TGTGCCATCAGTGAGTCGTCAGGGAATGAGCAGTACTTC. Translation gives CAISESSGNEQYF.

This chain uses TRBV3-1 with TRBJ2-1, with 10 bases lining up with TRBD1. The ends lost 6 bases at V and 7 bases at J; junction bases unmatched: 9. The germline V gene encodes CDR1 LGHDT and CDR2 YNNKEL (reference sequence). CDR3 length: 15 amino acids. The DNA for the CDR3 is TGTGCCAGCAGGCCTGCGGGACAGGGGAAGAATGAGCAGTTCTTC. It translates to CASRPAGQGKNEQFF.

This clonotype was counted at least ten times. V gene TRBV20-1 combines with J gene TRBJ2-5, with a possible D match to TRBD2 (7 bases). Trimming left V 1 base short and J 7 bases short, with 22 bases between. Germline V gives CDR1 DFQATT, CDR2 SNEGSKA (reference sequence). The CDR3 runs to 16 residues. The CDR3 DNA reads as TGCAGTGCTAGAGGCTCGGGGGGCTCGTCGGGGAGGACCCAGTACTTC. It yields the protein CSARGSGGSSGRTQYF.